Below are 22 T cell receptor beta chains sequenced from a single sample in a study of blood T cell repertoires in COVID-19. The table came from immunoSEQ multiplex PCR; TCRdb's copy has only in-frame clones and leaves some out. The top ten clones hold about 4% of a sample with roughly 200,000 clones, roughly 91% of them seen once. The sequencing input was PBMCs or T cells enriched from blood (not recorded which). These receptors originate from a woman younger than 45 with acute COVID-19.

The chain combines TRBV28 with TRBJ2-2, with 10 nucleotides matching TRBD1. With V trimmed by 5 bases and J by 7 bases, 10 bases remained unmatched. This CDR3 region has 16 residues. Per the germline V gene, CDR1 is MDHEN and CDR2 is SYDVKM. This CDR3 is CASSKDRGFGVGELFF. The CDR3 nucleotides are TGTGCCAGCAGTAAGGACAGGGGGTTTGGTGTCGGGGAGCTGTTTTTT.

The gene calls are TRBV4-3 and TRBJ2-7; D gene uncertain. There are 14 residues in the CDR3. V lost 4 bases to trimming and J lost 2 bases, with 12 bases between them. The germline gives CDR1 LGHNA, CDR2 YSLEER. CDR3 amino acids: CASSPSGAAYEQYF. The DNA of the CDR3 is TGCGCCAGCAGCCCAAGTGGTGCAGCCTACGAGCAGTACTTC.

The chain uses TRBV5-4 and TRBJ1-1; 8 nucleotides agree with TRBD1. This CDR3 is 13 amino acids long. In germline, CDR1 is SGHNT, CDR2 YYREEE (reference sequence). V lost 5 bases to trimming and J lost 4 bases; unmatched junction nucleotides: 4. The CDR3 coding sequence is TGTGCCAGCAGTCAGGACAGGGTCACTGAAGCTTTCTTT. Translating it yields CASSQDRVTEAFF.

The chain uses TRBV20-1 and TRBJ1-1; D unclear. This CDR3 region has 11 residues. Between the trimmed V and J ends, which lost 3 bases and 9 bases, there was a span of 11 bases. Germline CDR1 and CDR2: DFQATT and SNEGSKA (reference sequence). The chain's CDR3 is CSASSPGKAFF. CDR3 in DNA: TGCAGTGCTAGTTCCCCGGGGAAAGCTTTCTTT.

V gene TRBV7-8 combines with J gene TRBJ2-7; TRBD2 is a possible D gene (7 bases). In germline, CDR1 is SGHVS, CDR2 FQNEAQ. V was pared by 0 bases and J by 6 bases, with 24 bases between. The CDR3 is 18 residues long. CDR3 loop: CASSLALGGQLGTTEQYF. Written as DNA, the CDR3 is TGTGCCAGCAGCTTAGCGTTGGGGGGGCAACTGGGGACCACCGAGCAGTACTTC.

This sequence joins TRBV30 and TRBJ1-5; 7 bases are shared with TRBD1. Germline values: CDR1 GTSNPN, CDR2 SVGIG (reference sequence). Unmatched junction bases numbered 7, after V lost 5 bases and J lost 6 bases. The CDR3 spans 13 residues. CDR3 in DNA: TGTGCCTGGGGTTCAGGGGGAGTTCAGCCCCAGCATTTT. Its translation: CAWGSGGVQPQHF.

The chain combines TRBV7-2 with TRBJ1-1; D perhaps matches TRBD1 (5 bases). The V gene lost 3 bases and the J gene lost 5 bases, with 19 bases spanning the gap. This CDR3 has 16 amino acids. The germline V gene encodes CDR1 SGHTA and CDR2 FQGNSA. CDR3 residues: CASSLNLRGFRTEAFF. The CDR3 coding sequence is TGTGCCAGCAGCTTGAATCTGCGGGGGTTTAGGACTGAAGCTTTCTTT.

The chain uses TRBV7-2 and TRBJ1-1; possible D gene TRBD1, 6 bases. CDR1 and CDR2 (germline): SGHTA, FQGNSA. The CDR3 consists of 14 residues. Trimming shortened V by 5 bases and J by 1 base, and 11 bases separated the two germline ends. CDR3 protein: CASSATGGNTEAFF. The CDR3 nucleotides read TGTGCCAGCAGCGCGACAGGAGGGAACACTGAAGCTTTCTTT.

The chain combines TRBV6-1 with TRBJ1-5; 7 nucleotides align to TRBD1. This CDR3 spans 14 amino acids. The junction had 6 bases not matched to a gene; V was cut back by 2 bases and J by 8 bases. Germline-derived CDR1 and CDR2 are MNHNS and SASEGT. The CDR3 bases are TGTGCCAGCAGTGAAACAGGGGCCGGAGAGCCCCAGCATTTT. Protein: CASSETGAGEPQHF.

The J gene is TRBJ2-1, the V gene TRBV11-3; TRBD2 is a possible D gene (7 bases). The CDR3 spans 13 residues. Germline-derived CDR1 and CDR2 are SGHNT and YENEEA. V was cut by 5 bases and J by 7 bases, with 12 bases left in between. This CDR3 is CASSGRGGNEQFF. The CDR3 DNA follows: TGTGCCAGCAGCGGCAGGGGAGGGAATGAGCAGTTCTTC.

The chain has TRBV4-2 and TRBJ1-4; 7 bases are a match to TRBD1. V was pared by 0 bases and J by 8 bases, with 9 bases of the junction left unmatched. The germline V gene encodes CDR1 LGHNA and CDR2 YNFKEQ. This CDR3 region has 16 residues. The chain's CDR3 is CASSQDPTGSDEKLFF. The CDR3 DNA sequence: TGTGCCAGCAGCCAAGATCCGACAGGGAGCGACGAAAAACTGTTTTTT.

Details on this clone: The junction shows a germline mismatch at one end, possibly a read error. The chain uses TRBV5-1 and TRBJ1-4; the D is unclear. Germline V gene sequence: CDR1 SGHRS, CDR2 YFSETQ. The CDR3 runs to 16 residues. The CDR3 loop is CASSSDVDSVDEKLFF. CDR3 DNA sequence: TGCGCTAGCAGCTCGGACGTGGACTCGGTTGATGAAAAACTGTTTTTT.

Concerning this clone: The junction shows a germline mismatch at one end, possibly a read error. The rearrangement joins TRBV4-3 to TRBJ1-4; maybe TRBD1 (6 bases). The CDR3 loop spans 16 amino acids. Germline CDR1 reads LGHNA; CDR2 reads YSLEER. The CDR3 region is CANSQGRQVSNEKLFF. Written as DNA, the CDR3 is TGCGCCAACAGCCAAGGGAGACAGGTTTCTAATGAAAAACTGTTTTTT.

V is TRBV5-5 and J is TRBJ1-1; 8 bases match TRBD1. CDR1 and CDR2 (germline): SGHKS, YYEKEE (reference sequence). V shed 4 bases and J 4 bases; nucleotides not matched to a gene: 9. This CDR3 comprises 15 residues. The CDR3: CASSRTGNSATEAFF. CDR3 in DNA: TGTGCCAGCAGCCGGACAGGGAATTCGGCCACTGAAGCTTTCTTT.

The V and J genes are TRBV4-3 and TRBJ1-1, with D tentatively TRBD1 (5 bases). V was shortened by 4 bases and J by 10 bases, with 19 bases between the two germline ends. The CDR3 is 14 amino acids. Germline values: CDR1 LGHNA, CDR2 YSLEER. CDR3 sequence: CASSLTVGHQGAFF. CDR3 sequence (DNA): TGCGCCAGCAGCCTGACAGTAGGCCACCAGGGAGCTTTCTTT.

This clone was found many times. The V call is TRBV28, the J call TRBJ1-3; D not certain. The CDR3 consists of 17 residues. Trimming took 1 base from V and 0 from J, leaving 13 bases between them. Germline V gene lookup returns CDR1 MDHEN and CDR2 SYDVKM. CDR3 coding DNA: TGTGCCAGCAGTTTATTTCCCCCAGCGAGCTCTGGAAACACCATATATTTT. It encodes CASSLFPPASSGNTIYF.

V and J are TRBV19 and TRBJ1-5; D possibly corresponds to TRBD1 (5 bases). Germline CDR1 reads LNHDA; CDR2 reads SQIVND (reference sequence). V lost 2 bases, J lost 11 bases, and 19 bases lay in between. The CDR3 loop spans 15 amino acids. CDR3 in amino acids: CASSIPSEGRGTQHF. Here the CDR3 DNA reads TGTGCCAGTAGTATACCGTCGGAGGGGCGCGGGACCCAGCATTTT.

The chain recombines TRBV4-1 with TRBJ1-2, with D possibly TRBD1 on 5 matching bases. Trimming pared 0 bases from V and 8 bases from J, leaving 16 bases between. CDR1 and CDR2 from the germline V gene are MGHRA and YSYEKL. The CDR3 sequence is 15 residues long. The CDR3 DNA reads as TGCGCCAGCAGCCAAGAGGGGCAGGGTGAGAGAGGCTACACCTTC. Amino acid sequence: CASSQEGQGERGYTF.

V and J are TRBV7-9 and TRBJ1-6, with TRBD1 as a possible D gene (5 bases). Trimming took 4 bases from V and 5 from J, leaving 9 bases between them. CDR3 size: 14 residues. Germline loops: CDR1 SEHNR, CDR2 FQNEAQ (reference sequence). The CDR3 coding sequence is TGTGCCAGCAGCTCCGGGGGGGATAATTCACCCCTCCACTTT. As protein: CASSSGGDNSPLHF.

The CDR3, as DNA: TGTGCCAGCAGCTCGATCGCCGGGGGTAGCTCCTACGAGCAGTACTTC. Amino acids: CASSSIAGGSSYEQYF. The chain combines TRBV7-9 with TRBJ2-7; D possibly corresponds to TRBD2 (6 bases). The V end lost 4 bases, the J end lost 0 bases, and 16 bases lay between the germline ends. CDR3 size: 16 residues. Per the germline V gene, CDR1 is SEHNR and CDR2 is FQNEAQ (reference sequence).

The CDR3 region has the DNA TGTGCCAGCAGCCTCCGGACTGGGGCGGGGGAGCAGTTCTTC. Translating gives CASSLRTGAGEQFF. This chain connects TRBV5-6 to TRBJ2-1, with a weak D call TRBD2 (6 bases). V was trimmed by 4 bases and J by 10 bases, leaving 18 bases between them. This CDR3 comprises 14 residues. CDR1 is SGHDT, CDR2 YYEEEE, per germline. Full variable domain (rest looked up from reference TRBV5-6 and TRBJ2-1): DAGVTQSPTHLIKTRGQQVTLRCSPKSGHDTVSWYQQALGQGPQFIFQYYEEEERQRGNFPDRFSGHQFPNYSSELNVNALLLGDSALYLCASSLRTGAGEQFFGPGTRLTVL.

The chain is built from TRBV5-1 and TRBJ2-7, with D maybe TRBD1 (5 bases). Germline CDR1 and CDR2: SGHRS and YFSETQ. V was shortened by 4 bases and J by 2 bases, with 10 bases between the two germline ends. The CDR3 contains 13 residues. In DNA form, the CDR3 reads TGCGCCAGCAGCATGATGACAGCCTACGAGCAGTACTTC. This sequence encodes CASSMMTAYEQYF.